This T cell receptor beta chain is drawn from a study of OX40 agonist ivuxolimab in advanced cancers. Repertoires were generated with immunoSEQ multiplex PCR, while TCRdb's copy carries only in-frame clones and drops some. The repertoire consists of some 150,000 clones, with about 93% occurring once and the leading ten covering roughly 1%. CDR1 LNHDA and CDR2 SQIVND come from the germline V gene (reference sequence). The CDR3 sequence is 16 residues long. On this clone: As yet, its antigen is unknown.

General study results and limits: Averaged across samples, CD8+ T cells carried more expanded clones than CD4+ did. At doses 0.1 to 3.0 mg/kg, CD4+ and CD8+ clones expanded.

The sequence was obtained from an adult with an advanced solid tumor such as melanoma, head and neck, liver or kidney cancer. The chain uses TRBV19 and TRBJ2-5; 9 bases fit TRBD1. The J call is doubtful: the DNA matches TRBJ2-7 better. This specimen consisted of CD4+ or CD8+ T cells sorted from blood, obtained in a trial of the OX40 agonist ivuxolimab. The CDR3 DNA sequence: TGTGCCAGTAGCCAGTATTTGGGGACAGGGACCTACGAGCAGTACTTC. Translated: CASSQYLGTGTYEQYF.